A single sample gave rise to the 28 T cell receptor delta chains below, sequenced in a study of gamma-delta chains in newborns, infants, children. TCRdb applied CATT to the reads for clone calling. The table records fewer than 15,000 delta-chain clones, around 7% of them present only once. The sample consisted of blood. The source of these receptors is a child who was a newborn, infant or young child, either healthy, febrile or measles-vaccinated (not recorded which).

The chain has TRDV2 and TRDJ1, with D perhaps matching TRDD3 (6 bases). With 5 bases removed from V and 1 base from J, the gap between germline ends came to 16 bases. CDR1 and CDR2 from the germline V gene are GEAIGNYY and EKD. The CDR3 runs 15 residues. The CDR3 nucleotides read TGTGCCTGTGTCCAACTCGGGGGACCCACCGATAAACTCATCTTT. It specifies CACVQLGGPTDKLIF.

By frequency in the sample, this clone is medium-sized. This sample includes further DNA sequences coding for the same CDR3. The DNA of the CDR3 is TGTGCCTGTGACATACTGGGGGATACAGGCTCCTGGGACACCCGACAGATGTTTTTC. Residues: CACDILGDTGSWDTRQMFF. The chain joins TRDV2 to TRDJ3; TRDD3 matches 12 bases. The CDR3 runs to 19 residues. The V and J ends lost 2 bases and 0 bases, in that order; junction bases with no gene match: 4. Per the germline V gene, CDR1 is GEAIGNYY and CDR2 is EKD.

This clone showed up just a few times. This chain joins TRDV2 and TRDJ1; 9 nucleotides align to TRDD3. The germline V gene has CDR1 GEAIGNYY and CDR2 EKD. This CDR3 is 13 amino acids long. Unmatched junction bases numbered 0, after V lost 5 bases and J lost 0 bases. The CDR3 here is CACGGYDTDKLIF. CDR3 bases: TGTGCCTGTGGGGGATACGACACCGATAAACTCATCTTT.

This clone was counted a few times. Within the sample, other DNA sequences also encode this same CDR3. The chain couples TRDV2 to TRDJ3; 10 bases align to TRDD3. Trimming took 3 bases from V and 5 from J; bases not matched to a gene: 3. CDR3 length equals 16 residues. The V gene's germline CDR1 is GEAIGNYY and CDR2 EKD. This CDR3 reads CACDYWGIRDTRQMFF. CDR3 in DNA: TGTGCCTGTGACTACTGGGGGATCCGGGACACCCGACAGATGTTTTTC.

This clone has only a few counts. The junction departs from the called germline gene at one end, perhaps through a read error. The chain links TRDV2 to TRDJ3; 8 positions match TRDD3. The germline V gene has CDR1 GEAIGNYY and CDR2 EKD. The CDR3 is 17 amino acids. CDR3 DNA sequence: TGTGCCTGTGTCATACTGGGGGGCTCCTGGGGCACCCGACAGATGTTTTTC. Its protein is CACVILGGSWGTRQMFF.

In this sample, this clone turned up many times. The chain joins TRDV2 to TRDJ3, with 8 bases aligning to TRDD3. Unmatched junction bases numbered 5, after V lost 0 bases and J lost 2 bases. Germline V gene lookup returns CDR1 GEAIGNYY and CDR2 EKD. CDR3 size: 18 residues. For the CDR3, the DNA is TGTGCCTGTGACACCAGACTGGGGGTCCCCTGGGACACCCGACAGATGTTTTTC. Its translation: CACDTRLGVPWDTRQMFF.

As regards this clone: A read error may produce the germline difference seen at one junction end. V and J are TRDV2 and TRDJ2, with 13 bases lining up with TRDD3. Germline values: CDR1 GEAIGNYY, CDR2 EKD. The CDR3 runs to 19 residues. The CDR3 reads CACDSLSTGGYASTAQPFF. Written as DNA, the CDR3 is TGTGCCTGTGACTCTCTTAGTACTGGGGGATACGCCTCGACAGCACAACCCTTCTTT.

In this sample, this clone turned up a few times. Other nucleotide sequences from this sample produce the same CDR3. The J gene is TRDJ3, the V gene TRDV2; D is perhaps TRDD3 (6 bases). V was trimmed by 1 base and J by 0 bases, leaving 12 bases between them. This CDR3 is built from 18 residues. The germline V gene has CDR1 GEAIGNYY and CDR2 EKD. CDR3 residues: CACDTGGPSSWDTRQMFF. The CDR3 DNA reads TGTGCCTGTGACACTGGGGGCCCTAGCTCCTGGGACACCCGACAGATGTTTTTC.

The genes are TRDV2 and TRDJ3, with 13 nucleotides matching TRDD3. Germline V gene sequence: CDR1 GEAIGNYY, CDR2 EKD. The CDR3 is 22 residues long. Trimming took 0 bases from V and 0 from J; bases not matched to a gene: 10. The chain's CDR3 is CACDTLLTGGYGGSWDTRQMFF. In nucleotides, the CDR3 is TGTGCCTGTGACACCCTTTTAACTGGGGGATACGGAGGCTCCTGGGACACCCGACAGATGTTTTTC.

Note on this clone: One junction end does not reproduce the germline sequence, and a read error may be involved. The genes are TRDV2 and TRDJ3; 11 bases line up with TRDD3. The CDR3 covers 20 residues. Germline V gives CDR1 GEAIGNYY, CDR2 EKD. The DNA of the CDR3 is TGTGCCTGTGACACCGTTGGGGGATACGTAAGCTCCTGGGACACCCGCCAGATGTTTTTC. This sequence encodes CACDTVGGYVSSWDTRQMFF.

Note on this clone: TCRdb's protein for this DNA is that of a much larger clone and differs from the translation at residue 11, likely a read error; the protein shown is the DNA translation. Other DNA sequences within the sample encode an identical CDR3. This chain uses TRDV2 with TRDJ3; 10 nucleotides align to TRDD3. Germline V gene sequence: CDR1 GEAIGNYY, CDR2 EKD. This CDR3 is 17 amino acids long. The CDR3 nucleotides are TGTGCCTGTGACAGTACTGGGGGATCCTGGTACACCCGACAGATGTTTTTC. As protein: CACDSTGGSWYTRQMFF.

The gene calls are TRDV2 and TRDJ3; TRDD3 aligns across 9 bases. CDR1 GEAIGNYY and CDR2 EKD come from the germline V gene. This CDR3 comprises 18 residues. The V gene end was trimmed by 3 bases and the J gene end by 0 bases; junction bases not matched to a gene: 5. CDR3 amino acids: CACDVLLGDSWDTRQMFF. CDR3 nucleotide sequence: TGTGCCTGTGACGTTTTACTGGGGGACTCCTGGGACACCCGACAGATGTTTTTC.

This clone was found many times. CDR3 amino acids: CACAGGFYTDKLIF. In nucleotides, the CDR3 is TGTGCCTGTGCTGGGGGATTCTACACCGATAAACTCATCTTT. This chain connects TRDV2 to TRDJ1, with 9 positions matching TRDD3. This CDR3 is built from 14 residues. Germline V lookup: CDR1 GEAIGNYY, CDR2 EKD. The junction had 3 bases not matched to a gene; V was cut back by 5 bases and J by 0 bases.

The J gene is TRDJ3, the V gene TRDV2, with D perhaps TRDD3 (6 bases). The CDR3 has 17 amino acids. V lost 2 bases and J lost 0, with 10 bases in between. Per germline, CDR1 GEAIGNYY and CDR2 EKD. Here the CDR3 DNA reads TGTGCCTGTGACATGTTTGGGGGCTCCTGGGACACCCGACAGATGTTTTTC. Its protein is CACDMFGGSWDTRQMFF.

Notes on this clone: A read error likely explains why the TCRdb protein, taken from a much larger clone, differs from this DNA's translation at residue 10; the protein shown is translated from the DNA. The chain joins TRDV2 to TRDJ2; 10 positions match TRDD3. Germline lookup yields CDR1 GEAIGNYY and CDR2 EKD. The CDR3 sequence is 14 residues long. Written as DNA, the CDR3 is TGTGCCTGTGACTACTGGGGGATGACAACACAACTCTTCTTT. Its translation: CACDYWGMTTQLFF.

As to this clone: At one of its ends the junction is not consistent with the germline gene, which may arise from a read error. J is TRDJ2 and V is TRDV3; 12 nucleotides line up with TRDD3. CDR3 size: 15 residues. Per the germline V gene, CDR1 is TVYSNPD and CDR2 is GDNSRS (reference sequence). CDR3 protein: CALYWGIPLIAQLFF. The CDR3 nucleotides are TGTGCCTTGTACTGGGGGATACCTTTGATAGCACAACTCTTCTTT.

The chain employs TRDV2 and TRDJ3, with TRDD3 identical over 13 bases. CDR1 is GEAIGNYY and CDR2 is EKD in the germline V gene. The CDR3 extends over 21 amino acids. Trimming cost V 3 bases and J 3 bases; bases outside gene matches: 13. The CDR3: CACDAGHYWGIRVWDTRQMFF. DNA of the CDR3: TGTGCCTGTGACGCCGGTCACTACTGGGGGATACGCGTCTGGGACACCCGACAGATGTTTTTC.

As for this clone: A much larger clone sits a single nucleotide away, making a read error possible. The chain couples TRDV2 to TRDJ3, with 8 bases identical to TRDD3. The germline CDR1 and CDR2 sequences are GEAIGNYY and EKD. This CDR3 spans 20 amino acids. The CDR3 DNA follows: TGTGCCTGTGACACCGTACTGGGGGGTTCAAGCTCCTGGGGCACCCGACAGATGTTTTTC. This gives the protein CACDTVLGGSSSWGTRQMFF.

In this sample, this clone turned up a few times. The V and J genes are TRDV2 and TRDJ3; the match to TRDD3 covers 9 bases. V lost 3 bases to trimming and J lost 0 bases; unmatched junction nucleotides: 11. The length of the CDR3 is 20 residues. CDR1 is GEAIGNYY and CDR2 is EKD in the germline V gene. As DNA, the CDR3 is TGTGCCTGTGACGGGATACTGGGGGACCAGAGCTCCTGGGACACCCGACAGATGTTTTTC. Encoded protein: CACDGILGDQSSWDTRQMFF.

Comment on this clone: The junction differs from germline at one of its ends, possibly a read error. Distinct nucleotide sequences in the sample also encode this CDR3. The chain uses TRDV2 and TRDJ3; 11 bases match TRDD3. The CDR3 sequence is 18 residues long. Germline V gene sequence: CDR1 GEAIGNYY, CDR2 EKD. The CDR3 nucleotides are TGTGCCTGTGACACAATTCTGGGGGATACCTGGGACACCCGGCAGATGTTTTTC. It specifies CACDTILGDTWDTRQMFF.

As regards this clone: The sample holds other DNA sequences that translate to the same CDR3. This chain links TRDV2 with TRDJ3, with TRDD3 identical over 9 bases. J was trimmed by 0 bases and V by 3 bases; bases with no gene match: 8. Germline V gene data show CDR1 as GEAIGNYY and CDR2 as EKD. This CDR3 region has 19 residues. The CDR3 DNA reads TGTGCCTGTGACCCGGTACTGGGGGACAGCTCCTGGGACACCCGACAGATGTTTTTC. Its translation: CACDPVLGDSSWDTRQMFF.

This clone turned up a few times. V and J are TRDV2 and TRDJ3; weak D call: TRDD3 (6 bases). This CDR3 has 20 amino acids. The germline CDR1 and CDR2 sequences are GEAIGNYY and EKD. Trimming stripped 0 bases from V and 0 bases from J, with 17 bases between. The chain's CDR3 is CACDTVGDPSYSWDTRQMFF. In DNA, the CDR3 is TGTGCCTGTGACACCGTAGGGGATCCCTCTTACTCCTGGGACACCCGACAGATGTTTTTC.

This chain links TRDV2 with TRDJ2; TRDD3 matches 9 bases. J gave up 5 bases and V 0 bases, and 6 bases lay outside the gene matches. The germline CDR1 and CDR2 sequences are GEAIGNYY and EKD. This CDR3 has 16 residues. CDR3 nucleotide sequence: TGTGCCTGTGACACCGTGGGGGATAGAGGAACAGCACAACTCTTCTTT. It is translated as CACDTVGDRGTAQLFF.

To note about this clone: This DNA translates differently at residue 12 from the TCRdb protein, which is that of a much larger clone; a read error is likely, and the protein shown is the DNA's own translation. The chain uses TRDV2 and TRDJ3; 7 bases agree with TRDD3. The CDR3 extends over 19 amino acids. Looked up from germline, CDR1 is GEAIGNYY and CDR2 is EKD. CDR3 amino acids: CACDTPSGGLSRDTRQMFF. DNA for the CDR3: TGTGCCTGTGACACCCCCTCTGGGGGTCTCTCCCGGGACACCCGACAGATGTTTTTC.

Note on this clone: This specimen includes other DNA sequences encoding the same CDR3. The CDR3 DNA is TGTGCCTGTGATACGACGGGGGACCCTTTCTCCTGGGACACCCGACAGATGTTTTTC. Its protein is CACDTTGDPFSWDTRQMFF. V and J are TRDV2 and TRDJ3, with D perhaps TRDD3 (6 bases). Trimming stripped 4 bases from V and 0 bases from J, with 18 bases between. The CDR3 runs to 19 residues. Germline V gives CDR1 GEAIGNYY, CDR2 EKD.

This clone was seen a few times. This CDR3 reads CACDIVLGDRKSSWDTRQMFF. The CDR3 DNA reads as TGTGCCTGTGACATTGTACTGGGGGACCGTAAAAGCTCCTGGGACACCCGACAGATGTTTTTC. The gene calls are TRDV2 and TRDJ3; the match to TRDD3 covers 9 bases. The CDR3 has 21 amino acids. Germline trimming cut 2 bases from V and 0 bases from J; bases unmatched to any gene: 13. Germline assignment: CDR1 GEAIGNYY and CDR2 EKD.

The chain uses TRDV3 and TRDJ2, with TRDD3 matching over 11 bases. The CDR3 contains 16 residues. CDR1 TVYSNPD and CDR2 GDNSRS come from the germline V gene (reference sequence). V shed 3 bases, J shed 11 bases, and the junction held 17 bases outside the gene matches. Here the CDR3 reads CAFSPLILGDIGQLFF. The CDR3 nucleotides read TGTGCCTTCTCCCCGCTCATACTGGGGGATATTGGGCAACTCTTCTTT.

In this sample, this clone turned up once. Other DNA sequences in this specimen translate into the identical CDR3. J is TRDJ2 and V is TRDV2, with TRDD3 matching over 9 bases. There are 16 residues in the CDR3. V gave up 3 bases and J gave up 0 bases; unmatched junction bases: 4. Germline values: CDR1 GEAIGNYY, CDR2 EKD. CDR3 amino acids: CACDHWGSPLTAQLFF. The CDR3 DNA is TGTGCCTGTGACCACTGGGGGAGCCCTTTGACAGCACAACTCTTCTTT.